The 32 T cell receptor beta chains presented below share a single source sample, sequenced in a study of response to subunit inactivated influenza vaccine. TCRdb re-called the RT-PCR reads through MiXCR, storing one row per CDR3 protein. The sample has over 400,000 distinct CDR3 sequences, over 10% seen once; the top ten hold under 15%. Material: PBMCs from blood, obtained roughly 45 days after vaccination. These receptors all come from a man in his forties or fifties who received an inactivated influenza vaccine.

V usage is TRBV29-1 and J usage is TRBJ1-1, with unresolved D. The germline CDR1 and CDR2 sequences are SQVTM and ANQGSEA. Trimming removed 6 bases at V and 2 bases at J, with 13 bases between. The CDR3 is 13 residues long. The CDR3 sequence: CSVFTTSNTEAFF. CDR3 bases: TGCAGCGTCTTCACCACCAGTAACACTGAAGCTTTCTTT. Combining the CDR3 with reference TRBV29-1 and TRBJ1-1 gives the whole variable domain SAVISQKPSRDICQRGTSLTIQCQVDSQVTMMFWYRQQPGQSLTLIATANQGSEATYESGFVIDKFPISRPNLTFSTLTVSNMSPEDSSIYLCSVFTTSNTEAFFGQGTRLTVV.

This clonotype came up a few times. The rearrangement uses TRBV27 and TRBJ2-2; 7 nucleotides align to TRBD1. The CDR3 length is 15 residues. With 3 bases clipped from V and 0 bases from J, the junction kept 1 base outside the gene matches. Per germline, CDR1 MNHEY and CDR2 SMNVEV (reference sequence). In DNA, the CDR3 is TGTGCCAGCAGTTTGGACAGGACGAACACCGGGGAGCTGTTTTTT. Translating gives CASSLDRTNTGELFF.

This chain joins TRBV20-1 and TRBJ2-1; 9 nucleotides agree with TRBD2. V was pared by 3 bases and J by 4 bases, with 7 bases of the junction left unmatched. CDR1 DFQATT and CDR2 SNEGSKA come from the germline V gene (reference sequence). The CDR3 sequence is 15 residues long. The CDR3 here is CSASKTSGEYNEQFF. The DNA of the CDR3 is TGCAGTGCTAGCAAGACTAGCGGAGAATACAATGAGCAGTTCTTC.

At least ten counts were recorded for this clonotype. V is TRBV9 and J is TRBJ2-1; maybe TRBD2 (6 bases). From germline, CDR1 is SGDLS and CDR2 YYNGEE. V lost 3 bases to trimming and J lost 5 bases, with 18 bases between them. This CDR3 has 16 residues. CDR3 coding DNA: TGTGCCAGCAGCGGGGCTTTTGGTTTAGCGGACAATGAGCAGTTCTTC. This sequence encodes CASSGAFGLADNEQFF.

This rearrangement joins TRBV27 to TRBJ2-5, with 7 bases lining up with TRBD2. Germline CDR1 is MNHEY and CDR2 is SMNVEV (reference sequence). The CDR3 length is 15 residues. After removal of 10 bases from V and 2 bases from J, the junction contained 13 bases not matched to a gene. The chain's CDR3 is CATGGLAGVQETQYF. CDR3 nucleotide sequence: TGTGCCACCGGGGGTCTCGCGGGGGTGCAAGAGACCCAGTACTTC.

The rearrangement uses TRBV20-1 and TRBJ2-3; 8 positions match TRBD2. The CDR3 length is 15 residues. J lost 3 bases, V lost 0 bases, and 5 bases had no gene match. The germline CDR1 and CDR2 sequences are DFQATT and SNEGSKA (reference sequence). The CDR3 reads CSARDPAGVTDTQYF. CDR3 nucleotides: TGCAGTGCTAGAGATCCAGCGGGAGTAACAGATACGCAGTATTTT.

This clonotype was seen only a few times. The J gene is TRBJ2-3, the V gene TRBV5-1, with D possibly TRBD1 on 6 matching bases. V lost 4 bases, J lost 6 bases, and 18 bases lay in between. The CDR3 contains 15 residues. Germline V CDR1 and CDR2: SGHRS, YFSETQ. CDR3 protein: CASSLTGFGMDTQYF. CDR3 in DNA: TGCGCCAGCAGCCTGACAGGCTTTGGGATGGATACGCAGTATTTT.

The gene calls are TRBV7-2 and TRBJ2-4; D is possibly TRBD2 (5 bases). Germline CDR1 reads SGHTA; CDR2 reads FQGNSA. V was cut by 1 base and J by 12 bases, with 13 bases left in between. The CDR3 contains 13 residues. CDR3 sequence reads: CASSLGERQNQYF. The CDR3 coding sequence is TGTGCCAGCAGCTTAGGGGAGAGGCAGAATCAGTACTTC. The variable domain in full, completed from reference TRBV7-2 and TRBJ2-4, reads GAGVSQSPSNKVTEKGKDVELRCDPISGHTALYWYRQSLGQGLEFLIYFQGNSAPDKSGLPSDRFSAERTGGSVSTLTIQRTQQEDSAVYLCASSLGERQNQYFGAGTRLSVL.

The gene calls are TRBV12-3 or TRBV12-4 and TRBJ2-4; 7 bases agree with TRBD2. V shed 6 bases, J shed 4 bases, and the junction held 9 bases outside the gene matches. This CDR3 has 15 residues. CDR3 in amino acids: CASSAPSSGKNIQYF. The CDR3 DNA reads TGTGCCAGCAGCGCCCCGTCTAGCGGAAAAAACATTCAGTACTTC.

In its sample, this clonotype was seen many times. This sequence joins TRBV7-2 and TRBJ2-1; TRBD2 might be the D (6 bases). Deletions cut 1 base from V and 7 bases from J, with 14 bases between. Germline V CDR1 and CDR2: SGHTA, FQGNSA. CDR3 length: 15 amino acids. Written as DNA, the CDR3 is TGTGCCAGCAGCTTAGGGGAGGCTTTGGGGAATGAGCAGTTCTTC. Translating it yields CASSLGEALGNEQFF.

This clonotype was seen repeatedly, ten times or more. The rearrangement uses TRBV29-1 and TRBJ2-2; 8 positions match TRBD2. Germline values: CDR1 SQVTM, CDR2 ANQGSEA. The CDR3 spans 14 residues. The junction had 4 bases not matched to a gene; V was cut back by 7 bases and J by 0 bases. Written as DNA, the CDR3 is TGCAGCGCCAGCGGGGGACCGAACACCGGGGAGCTGTTTTTT. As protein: CSASGGPNTGELFF.

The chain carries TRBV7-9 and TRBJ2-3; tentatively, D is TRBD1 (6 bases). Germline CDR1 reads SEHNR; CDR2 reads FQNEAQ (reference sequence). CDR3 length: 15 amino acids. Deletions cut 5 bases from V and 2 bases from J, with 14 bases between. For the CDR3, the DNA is TGTGCCAGCAGCCCGTGGGACACCCTCACAGATACGCAGTATTTT. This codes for CASSPWDTLTDTQYF.

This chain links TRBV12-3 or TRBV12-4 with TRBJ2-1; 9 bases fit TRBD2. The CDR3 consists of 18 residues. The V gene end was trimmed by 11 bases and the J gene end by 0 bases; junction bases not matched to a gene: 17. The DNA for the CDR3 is TGTGCCTTCTGTGGGACTAGCCGGCCTCGGGGCTCCTACAATGAGCAGTTCTTC. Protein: CAFCGTSRPRGSYNEQFF.

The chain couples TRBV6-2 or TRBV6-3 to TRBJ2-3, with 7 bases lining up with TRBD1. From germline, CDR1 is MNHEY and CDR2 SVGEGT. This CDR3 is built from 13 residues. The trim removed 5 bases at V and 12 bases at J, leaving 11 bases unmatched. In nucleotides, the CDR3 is TGTGCCAGCAGTAAGGGGGCGCAAAGGCCCCAGTATTTT. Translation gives CASSKGAQRPQYF.

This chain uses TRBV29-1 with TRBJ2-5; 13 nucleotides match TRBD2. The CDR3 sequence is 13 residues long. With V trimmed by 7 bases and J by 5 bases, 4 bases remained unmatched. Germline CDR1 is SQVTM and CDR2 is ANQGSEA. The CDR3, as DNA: TGCAGCGACGGGACTAGCGGGATCGAGACCCAGTACTTC. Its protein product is CSDGTSGIETQYF. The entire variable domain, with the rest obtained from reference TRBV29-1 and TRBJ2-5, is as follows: SAVISQKPSRDICQRGTSLTIQCQVDSQVTMMFWYRQQPGQSLTLIATANQGSEATYESGFVIDKFPISRPNLTFSTLTVSNMSPEDSSIYLCSDGTSGIETQYFGPGTRLLVL.

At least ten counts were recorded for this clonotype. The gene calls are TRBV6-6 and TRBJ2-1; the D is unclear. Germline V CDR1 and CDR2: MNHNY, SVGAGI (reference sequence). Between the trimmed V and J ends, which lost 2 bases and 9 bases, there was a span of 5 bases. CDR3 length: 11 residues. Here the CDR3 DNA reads TGTGCCAGCAGTTACGAACGTGAGCAGTTCTTC. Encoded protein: CASSYEREQFF.

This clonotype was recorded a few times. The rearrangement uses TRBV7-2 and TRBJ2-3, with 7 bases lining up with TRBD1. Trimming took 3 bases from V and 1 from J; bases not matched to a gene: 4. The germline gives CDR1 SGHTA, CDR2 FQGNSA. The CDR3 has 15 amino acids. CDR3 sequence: CASSLTGWGTDTQYF. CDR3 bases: TGTGCCAGCAGCTTGACAGGGTGGGGCACAGATACGCAGTATTTT.

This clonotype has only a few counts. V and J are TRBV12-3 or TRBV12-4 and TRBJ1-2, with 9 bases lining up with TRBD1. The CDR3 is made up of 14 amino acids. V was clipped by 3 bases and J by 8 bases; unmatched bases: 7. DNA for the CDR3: TGTGCCAGCAGTTTGAACAGGGGGCAGTTGGGCTACACCTTC. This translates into CASSLNRGQLGYTF.

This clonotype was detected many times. The DNA of the CDR3 is TGCGCCAGCAGCCCGGCCGCTTACACAGATACGCAGTATTTT. Translation: CASSPAAYTDTQYF. This chain joins TRBV5-1 and TRBJ2-3; D is unresolved. CDR1 is SGHRS, CDR2 YFSETQ, per germline. The CDR3 length is 14 residues. Trimming left V 4 bases short and J 2 bases short, with 11 bases between.

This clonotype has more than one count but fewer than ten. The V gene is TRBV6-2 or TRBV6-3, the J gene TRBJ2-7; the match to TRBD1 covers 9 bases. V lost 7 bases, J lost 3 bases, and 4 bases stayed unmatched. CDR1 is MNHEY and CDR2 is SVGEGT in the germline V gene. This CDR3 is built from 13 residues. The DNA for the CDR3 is TGTGCCAGCAAAACAGGGGGCCTCTACGAGCAGTACTTC. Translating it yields CASKTGGLYEQYF.

The DNA of the CDR3 is TGCAGTGCTAGGGGGGGTGTTTTAGCGGGAGATCGGAGCGGGGAGCTGTTTTTT. As protein: CSARGGVLAGDRSGELFF. The chain recombines TRBV20-1 with TRBJ2-2; 9 nucleotides line up with TRBD2. Germline values: CDR1 DFQATT, CDR2 SNEGSKA (reference sequence). CDR3 length: 18 residues. V gave up 3 bases and J gave up 7 bases; unmatched junction bases: 18.

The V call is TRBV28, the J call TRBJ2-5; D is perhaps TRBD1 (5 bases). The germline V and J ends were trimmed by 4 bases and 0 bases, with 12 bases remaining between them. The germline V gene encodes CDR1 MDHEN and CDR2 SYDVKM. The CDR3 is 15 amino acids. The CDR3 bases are TGTGCCAGCAGTTCTCCACAGGAGTACCAAGAGACCCAGTACTTC. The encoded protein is CASSSPQEYQETQYF.

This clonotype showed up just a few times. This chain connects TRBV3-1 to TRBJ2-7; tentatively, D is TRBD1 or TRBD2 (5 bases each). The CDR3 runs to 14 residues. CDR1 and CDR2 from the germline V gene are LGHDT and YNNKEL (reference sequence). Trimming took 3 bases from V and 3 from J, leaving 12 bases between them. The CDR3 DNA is TGTGCCAGCAGCCAGCACCGGGACCGCTACGAGCAGTACTTC. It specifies CASSQHRDRYEQYF.

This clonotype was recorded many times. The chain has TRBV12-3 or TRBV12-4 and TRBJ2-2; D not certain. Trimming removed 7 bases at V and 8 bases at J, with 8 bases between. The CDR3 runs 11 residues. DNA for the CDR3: TGTGCCAGCACACTTATAGGGGAGCTGTTTTTT. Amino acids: CASTLIGELFF.

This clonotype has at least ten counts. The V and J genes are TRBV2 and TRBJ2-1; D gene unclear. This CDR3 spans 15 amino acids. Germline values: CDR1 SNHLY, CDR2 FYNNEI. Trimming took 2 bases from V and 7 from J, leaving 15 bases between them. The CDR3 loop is CASSELRIPRNEQFF. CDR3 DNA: TGTGCCAGCAGTGAATTACGTATTCCTAGGAATGAGCAGTTCTTC. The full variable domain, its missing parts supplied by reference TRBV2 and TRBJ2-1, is EPEVTQTPSHQVTQMGQEVILRCVPISNHLYFYWYRQILGQKVEFLVSFYNNEISEKSEIFDDQFSVERPDGSNFTLKIRSTKLEDSAMYFCASSELRIPRNEQFFGPGTRLTVL.

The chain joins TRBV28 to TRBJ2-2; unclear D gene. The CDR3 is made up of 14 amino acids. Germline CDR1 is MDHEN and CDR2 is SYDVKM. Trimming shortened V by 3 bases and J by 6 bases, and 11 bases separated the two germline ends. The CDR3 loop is CASSFLLMAGELFF. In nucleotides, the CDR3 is TGTGCCAGCAGTTTCCTTCTGATGGCCGGGGAGCTGTTTTTT.

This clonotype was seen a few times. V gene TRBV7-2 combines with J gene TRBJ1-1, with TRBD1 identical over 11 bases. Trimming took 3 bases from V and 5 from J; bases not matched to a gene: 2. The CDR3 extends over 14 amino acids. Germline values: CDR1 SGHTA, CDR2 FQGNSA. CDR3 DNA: TGTGCCAGCAGCTTCGGGACAGGGGGTACTGAAGCTTTCTTT. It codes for CASSFGTGGTEAFF.

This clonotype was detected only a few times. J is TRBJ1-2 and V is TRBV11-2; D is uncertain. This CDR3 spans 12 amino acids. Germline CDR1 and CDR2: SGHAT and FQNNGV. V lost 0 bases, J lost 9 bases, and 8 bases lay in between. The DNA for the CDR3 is TGTGCCAGCAGCTTAGATTCAAGACGCTACACCTTC. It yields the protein CASSLDSRRYTF. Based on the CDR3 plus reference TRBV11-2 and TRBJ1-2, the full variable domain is EAGVAQSPRYKIIEKRQSVAFWCNPISGHATLYWYQQILGQGPKLLIQFQNNGVVDDSQLPKDRFSAERLKGVDSTLKIQPAKLEDSAVYLCASSLDSRRYTFGSGTRLTVV.

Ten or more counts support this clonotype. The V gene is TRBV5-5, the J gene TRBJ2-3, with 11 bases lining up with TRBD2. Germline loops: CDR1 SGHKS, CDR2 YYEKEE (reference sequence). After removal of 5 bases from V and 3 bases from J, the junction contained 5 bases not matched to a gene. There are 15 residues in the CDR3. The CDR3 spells CASSRLAGSTDTQYF. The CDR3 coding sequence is TGTGCCAGCAGTAGACTAGCGGGGTCAACAGATACGCAGTATTTT.

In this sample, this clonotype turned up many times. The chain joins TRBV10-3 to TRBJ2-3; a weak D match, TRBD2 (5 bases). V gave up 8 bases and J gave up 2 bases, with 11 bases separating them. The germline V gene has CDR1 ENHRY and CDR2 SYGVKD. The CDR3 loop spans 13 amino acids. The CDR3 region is CAIGSGSTDTQYF. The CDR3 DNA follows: TGTGCCATCGGTTCGGGATCCACAGATACGCAGTATTTT.

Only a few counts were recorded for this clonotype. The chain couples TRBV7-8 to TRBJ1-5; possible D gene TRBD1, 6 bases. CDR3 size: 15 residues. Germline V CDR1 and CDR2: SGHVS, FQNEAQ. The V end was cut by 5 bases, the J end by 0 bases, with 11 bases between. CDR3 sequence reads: CASSPRTVSNQPQHF. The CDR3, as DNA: TGTGCCAGCAGCCCCCGGACAGTTAGCAATCAGCCCCAGCATTTT.

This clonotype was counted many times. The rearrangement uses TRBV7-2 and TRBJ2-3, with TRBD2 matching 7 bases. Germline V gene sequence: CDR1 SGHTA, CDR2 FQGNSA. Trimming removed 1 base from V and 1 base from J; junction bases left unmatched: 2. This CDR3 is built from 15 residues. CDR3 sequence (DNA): TGTGCCAGCAGCTTAGTAAGCGGGGGCACAGATACGCAGTATTTT. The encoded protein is CASSLVSGGTDTQYF.